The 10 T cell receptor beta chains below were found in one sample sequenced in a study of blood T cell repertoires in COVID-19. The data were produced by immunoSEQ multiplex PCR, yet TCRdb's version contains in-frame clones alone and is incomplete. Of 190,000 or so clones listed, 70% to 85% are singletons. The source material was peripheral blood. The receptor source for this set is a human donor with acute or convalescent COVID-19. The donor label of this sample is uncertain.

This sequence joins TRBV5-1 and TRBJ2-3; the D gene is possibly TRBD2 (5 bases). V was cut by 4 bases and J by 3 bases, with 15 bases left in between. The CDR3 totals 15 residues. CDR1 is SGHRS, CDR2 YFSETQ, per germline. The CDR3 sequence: CASSPRGVGTDTQYF. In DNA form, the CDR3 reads TGCGCCAGCAGCCCCCGGGGAGTTGGAACAGATACGCAGTATTTT.

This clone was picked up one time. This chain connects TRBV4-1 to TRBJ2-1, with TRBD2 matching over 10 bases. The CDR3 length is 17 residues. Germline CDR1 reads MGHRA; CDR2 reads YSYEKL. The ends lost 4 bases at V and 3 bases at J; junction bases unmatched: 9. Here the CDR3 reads CASSLSPGTSDYNEQFF. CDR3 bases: TGCGCCAGCAGCCTTTCCCCCGGGACTAGCGACTACAATGAGCAGTTCTTC.

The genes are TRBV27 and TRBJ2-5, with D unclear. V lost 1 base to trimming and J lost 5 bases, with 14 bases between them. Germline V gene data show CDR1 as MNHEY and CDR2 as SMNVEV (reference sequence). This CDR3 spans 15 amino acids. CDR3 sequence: CASSLYPPTRETQYF. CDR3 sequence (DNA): TGTGCCAGCAGTTTATACCCACCGACGAGGGAGACCCAGTACTTC.

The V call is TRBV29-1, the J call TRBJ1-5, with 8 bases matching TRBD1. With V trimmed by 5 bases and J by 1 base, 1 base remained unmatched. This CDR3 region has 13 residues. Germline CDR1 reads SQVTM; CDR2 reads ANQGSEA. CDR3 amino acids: CSVRTGSNQPQHF. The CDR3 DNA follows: TGCAGCGTTCGGACAGGGAGCAATCAGCCCCAGCATTTT.

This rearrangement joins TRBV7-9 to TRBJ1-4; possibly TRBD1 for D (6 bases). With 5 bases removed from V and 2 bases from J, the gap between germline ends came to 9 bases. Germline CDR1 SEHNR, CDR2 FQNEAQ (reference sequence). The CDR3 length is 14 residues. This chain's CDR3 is CASSADSTNEKLFF. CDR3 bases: TGTGCCAGCAGCGCGGACAGCACTAATGAAAAACTGTTTTTT.

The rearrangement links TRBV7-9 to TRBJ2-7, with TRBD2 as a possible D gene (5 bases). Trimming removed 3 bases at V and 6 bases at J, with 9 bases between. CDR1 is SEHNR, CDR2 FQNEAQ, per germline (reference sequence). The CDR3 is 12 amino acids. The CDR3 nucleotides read TGTGCCAGCAGCTTGGGCCGGGGCGAGCAGTACTTC. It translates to CASSLGRGEQYF. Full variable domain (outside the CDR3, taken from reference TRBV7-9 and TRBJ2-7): DTGVSQNPRHKITKRGQNVTFRCDPISEHNRLYWYRQTLGQGPEFLTYFQNEAQLEKSRLLSDRFSAERPKGSFSTLEIQRTEQGDSAMYLCASSLGRGEQYFGPGTRLTVT.

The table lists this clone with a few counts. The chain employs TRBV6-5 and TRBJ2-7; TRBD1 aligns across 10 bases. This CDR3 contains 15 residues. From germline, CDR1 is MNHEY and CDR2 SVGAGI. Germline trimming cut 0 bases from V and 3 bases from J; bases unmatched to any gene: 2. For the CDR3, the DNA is TGTGCCAGCAGTTACTCGTGGACAGGGGGCTACGAGCAGTACTTC. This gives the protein CASSYSWTGGYEQYF.

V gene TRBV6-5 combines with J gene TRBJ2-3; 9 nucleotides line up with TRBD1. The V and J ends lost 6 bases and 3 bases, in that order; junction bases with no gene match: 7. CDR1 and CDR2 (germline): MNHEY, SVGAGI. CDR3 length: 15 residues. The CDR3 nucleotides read TGTGCCAGCAGAGACAGGGGGAGTCTGACAGATACGCAGTATTTT. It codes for CASRDRGSLTDTQYF.

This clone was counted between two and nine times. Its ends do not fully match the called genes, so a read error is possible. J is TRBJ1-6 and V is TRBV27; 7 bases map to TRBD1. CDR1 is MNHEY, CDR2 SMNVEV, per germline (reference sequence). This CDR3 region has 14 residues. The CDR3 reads CASSFTGAYSPLHF. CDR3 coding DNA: TGCGCCAGCAGTTTTACAGGGGCTTACTCACCCCTCCACTTT.

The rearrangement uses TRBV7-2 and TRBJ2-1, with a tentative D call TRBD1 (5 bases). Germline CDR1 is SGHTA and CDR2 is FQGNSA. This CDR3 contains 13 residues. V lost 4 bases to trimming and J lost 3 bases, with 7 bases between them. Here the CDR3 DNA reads TGTGCCAGCAGCTCCGACAGCTACAATGAGCAGTTCTTC. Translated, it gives CASSSDSYNEQFF.